This entry lists 17 T cell receptor beta chains sequenced from one sample in a study of T-cell reconstitution after alpha-beta-depleted transplantation in children. Construction of the TCRbeta library involved unique molecular identifiers. MiXCR, applied by TCRdb to the PCR reads, yields one record per CDR3 protein. The sample includes a few hundred thousand distinct CDR3 sequences, roughly 23% of them seen just once. The sequencing used PBMCs, collected before TCRalphabeta/CD19-depleted stem cell transplant. The receptor source for this set is a girl between 2 and 10 years old with Fanconi anemia, due to receive a stem cell transplant.

This clonotype was observed a few times. At one end, the junction sequence differs from germline, possibly due to a read error. This chain links TRBV20-1 with TRBJ2-2, with 9 bases identical to TRBD1. From germline, CDR1 is DFQATT and CDR2 SNEGSKA (reference sequence). The CDR3 runs 16 residues. Here the CDR3 DNA reads TGCTGTGCTTCTATTCCGGGACAGGGTTTAACCGGGGAGCTGTTTTTT. Protein product: CCASIPGQGLTGELFF.

This clonotype was detected ten times or more. The chain links TRBV13 to TRBJ2-5; no clear D gene. Deletions cut 5 bases from V and 5 bases from J, with 18 bases between. From germline, CDR1 is PRHDT and CDR2 FYEKMQ (reference sequence). This CDR3 contains 15 residues. The CDR3 DNA sequence: TGTGCCAGCAGCAAACAGAGCTTGAGTGGGGAGACCCAGTACTTC. Protein: CASSKQSLSGETQYF.

There are many counts of this clonotype. The rearrangement joins TRBV20-1 to TRBJ2-5; 12 positions agree with TRBD2. There are 15 residues in the CDR3. The junction had 4 bases not matched to a gene; V was cut back by 4 bases and J by 1 base. The germline V gene encodes CDR1 DFQATT and CDR2 SNEGSKA (reference sequence). This CDR3 reads CSATLAGGPQETQYF. The CDR3 DNA follows: TGCAGTGCTACGCTAGCGGGGGGGCCCCAAGAGACCCAGTACTTC.

This clonotype was recorded many times. This rearrangement joins TRBV18 to TRBJ2-3, with 11 bases fitting TRBD2. This CDR3 has 15 amino acids. CDR1 and CDR2 (germline): KGHSH, LQKENI. With 3 bases clipped from V and 4 bases from J, the junction kept 3 bases outside the gene matches. The CDR3 here is CASSPLAGGADTQYF. The CDR3 DNA is TGTGCCAGCTCACCTCTAGCGGGAGGAGCAGATACGCAGTATTTT.

This clonotype appeared many times. The chain uses TRBV20-1 and TRBJ2-1, with D uncertain. Trimming cost V 4 bases and J 0 bases, with 7 bases left between them. The CDR3 has 13 amino acids. The germline V gene has CDR1 DFQATT and CDR2 SNEGSKA (reference sequence). CDR3 nucleotide sequence: TGCAGTGCTATCTGGAGCTCCTACAATGAGCAGTTCTTC. This translates into CSAIWSSYNEQFF.

V usage is TRBV5-6 and J usage is TRBJ2-5; D is possibly TRBD1 (5 bases). The CDR3 has 13 amino acids. V shed 4 bases and J shed 5 bases, with 12 bases lying between them. Germline CDR1 is SGHDT and CDR2 is YYEEEE. CDR3: CASSAQGSETQYF. CDR3 sequence (DNA): TGTGCCAGCAGCGCCCAGGGTTCCGAGACCCAGTACTTC.

This chain connects TRBV19 to TRBJ2-7; 8 nucleotides align to TRBD1. CDR1 LNHDA and CDR2 SQIVND come from the germline V gene (reference sequence). CDR3 length: 15 amino acids. Trimming at V came to 3 bases and at J to 4 bases, leaving 8 bases not matched to a gene. The CDR3 nucleotides are TGTGCCAGTAGTATGACGCGACAGGGGAGGTACGAGCAGTACTTC. Protein: CASSMTRQGRYEQYF.

This chain connects TRBV20-1 to TRBJ2-1; 12 bases are a match to TRBD2. Germline V gives CDR1 DFQATT, CDR2 SNEGSKA (reference sequence). There are 15 residues in the CDR3. Trimming cost V 3 bases and J 5 bases; bases outside gene matches: 5. The CDR3 sequence: CSARRLAGVNNEQFF. As DNA, the CDR3 is TGCAGTGCTAGGCGACTAGCGGGAGTGAACAATGAGCAGTTCTTC.

The gene calls are TRBV7-3 and TRBJ2-5, with D possibly being TRBD2 (5 bases). Germline CDR1 is SGHTA and CDR2 is FQGTGA. Trimming removed 10 bases from V and 4 bases from J, with 22 bases in between. This CDR3 comprises 15 residues. The CDR3 DNA sequence: TGTGCCACCTCACCCCCGTTAGCGAACGGAGAGACCCAGTACTTC. Encoded protein: CATSPPLANGETQYF.

This clonotype was seen ten or more times. The rearrangement uses TRBV2 and TRBJ2-1; no definite D call. The CDR3 consists of 13 residues. The germline V gene encodes CDR1 SNHLY and CDR2 FYNNEI. Trimming stripped 1 base from V and 6 bases from J, with 7 bases between. In DNA, the CDR3 is TGTGCCAGCAGTGAAGAGACTTTCAATGAGCAGTTCTTC. Amino acid sequence: CASSEETFNEQFF.

This clonotype has just a few counts. The chain links TRBV20-1 to TRBJ2-1; 7 bases align to TRBD1. V shed 6 bases and J 8 bases; nucleotides not matched to a gene: 10. The germline CDR1 and CDR2 sequences are DFQATT and SNEGSKA (reference sequence). CDR3 length: 13 residues. The DNA for the CDR3 is TGCAGTGCCCGAGGGGGCCCGCAATATGAGCAGTTCTTC. This codes for CSARGGPQYEQFF.

This clonotype was detected many times. The chain carries TRBV29-1 and TRBJ2-3, with TRBD2 matching over 7 bases. Germline loops: CDR1 SQVTM, CDR2 ANQGSEA. This CDR3 contains 12 residues. Unmatched junction bases numbered 2, after V lost 7 bases and J lost 1 base. The CDR3, as DNA: TGCAGCGCCAGCGGGGGCACAGATACGCAGTATTTT. Translating it yields CSASGGTDTQYF.

The rearrangement joins TRBV6-5 to TRBJ2-1, with TRBD1 matching over 10 bases. In germline, CDR1 is MNHEY, CDR2 SVGAGI. This CDR3 spans 16 amino acids. The junction had 7 bases not matched to a gene; V was cut back by 4 bases and J by 4 bases. CDR3 residues: CASSSHDRGLYNEQFF. The CDR3, as DNA: TGTGCCAGCAGTTCCCATGACAGGGGGCTATACAATGAGCAGTTCTTC.

The chain's CDR3 is CTADEQFF. As DNA, the CDR3 is TGCACCGCGGATGAGCAGTTCTTC. The chain employs TRBV20-1 and TRBJ2-1; D is unclear. The CDR3 extends over 8 amino acids. Per germline, CDR1 DFQATT and CDR2 SNEGSKA (reference sequence).

This clonotype was counted many times. The chain has TRBV6-1 and TRBJ2-2; the D is unclear. The germline gives CDR1 MNHNS, CDR2 SASEGT. Between the trimmed V and J ends, which lost 3 bases and 6 bases, there was a span of 11 bases. The CDR3 has 14 amino acids. The CDR3 sequence: CASSDGGSAGELFF. The CDR3 DNA sequence: TGTGCCAGCAGTGATGGTGGCAGCGCCGGGGAGCTGTTTTTT.

This clonotype was picked up many times. J is TRBJ2-1 and V is TRBV20-1, with D perhaps matching TRBD2 (5 bases). There are 14 residues in the CDR3. Germline assignment: CDR1 DFQATT and CDR2 SNEGSKA (reference sequence). V lost 7 bases, J lost 0 bases, and 13 bases lay in between. CDR3 sequence (DNA): TGCAGTGGACCGGACTCGAACTCCTACAATGAGCAGTTCTTC. This sequence encodes CSGPDSNSYNEQFF.

The gene calls are TRBV29-1 and TRBJ2-1; the match to TRBD1 covers 9 bases. Per the germline V gene, CDR1 is SQVTM and CDR2 is ANQGSEA. CDR3 length: 14 residues. J lost 6 bases, V lost 7 bases, and 10 bases had no gene match. The CDR3 region has the DNA TGCAGCGCTGGATTGGGACAGGGATTCAATGAGCAGTTCTTC. It translates to CSAGLGQGFNEQFF.